The 7 T cell receptor beta chains reported below all come from one sample, sequenced in a study of technical replicates of blood from a handful of donors. Libraries were prepared by immunoSEQ multiplex PCR; TCRdb keeps only in-frame clonotypes and omits some of them. The sample carries about 76,000 clones, about 86% recorded once. The sequencing sample was made of PBMCs. These receptors were taken from a human donor in good health. Some clones in this sample may be carry-over from other donors' samples.

This sequence joins TRBV4-1 and TRBJ2-7; maybe TRBD1 (6 bases). Trimming removed 2 bases at V and 3 bases at J, with 14 bases between. CDR3 length equals 15 residues. Germline loops: CDR1 MGHRA, CDR2 YSYEKL. The CDR3 DNA reads TGCGCCAGCAGCCAACGGGACAAGCCGAACTACGAGCAGTACTTC. Residues: CASSQRDKPNYEQYF.

The V gene is TRBV29-1, the J gene TRBJ2-3; 11 bases fit TRBD2. CDR3 size: 15 residues. J was trimmed by 2 bases and V by 4 bases; bases with no gene match: 5. Germline CDR1 and CDR2: SQVTM and ANQGSEA. This CDR3 is CSVGPSGGNTDTQYF. CDR3 bases: TGCAGCGTTGGACCTAGCGGGGGGAACACAGATACGCAGTATTTT.

The chain links TRBV9 to TRBJ1-2; D is possibly TRBD1 (6 bases). CDR3 length equals 14 residues. In germline, CDR1 is SGDLS, CDR2 YYNGEE. The V end was cut by 0 bases, the J end by 2 bases, with 8 bases between. In nucleotides, the CDR3 is TGTGCCAGCAGCGTAGGACAGGCGAACTATGGCTACACCTTC. It specifies CASSVGQANYGYTF.

V and J are TRBV11-3 and TRBJ2-3; possibly TRBD2 for D (6 bases). The germline V gene encodes CDR1 SGHNT and CDR2 YENEEA. The CDR3 has 14 residues. Trimming left V 5 bases short and J 6 bases short, with 15 bases between. In DNA, the CDR3 is TGTGCCAGCAGCCCCCCAGCGGGCAGTGATACGCAGTATTTT. Protein sequence: CASSPPAGSDTQYF.

CDR3 sequence (DNA): TGTGCCAGCAGCTTGGGCCAGGGATTTGGAAACACCATATATTTT. It codes for CASSLGQGFGNTIYF. The V and J genes are TRBV7-9 and TRBJ1-3; possibly TRBD1 for D (5 bases). The CDR3 covers 15 residues. V dropped 3 bases and J dropped 3 bases, with 12 bases sitting between them. Germline V gene lookup returns CDR1 SEHNR and CDR2 FQNEAQ (reference sequence).

V usage is TRBV7-3 and J usage is TRBJ2-3, with TRBD2 identical over 15 bases. Trimming removed 5 bases from V and 1 base from J; junction bases left unmatched: 13. The CDR3 is 20 residues long. Germline V CDR1 and CDR2: SGHTA, FQGTGA. The CDR3 sequence is CASSMGRWTSGGEGTDTQYF. Written as DNA, the CDR3 is TGTGCCAGCAGCATGGGGAGGTGGACTAGCGGGGGGGAAGGCACAGATACGCAGTATTTT.

V usage is TRBV7-3 and J usage is TRBJ2-5; D is possibly TRBD2 (6 bases). Trimming cost V 2 bases and J 0 bases, with 13 bases left between them. This CDR3 has 16 amino acids. Germline loops: CDR1 SGHTA, CDR2 FQGTGA. CDR3 DNA sequence: TGTGCCAGCAGCTTAGTGCCTAGCGAGAACCAAGAGACCCAGTACTTC. This translates into CASSLVPSENQETQYF.